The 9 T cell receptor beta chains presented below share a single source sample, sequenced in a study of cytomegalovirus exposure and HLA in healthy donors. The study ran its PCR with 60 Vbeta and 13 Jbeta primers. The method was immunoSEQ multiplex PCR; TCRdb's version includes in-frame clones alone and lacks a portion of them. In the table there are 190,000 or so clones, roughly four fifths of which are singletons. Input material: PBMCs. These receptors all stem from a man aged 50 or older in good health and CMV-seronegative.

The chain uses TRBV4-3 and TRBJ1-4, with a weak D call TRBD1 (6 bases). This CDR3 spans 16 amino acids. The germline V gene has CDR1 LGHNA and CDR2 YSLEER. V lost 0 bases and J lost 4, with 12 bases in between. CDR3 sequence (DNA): TGCGCCAGCAGCCAAGACGGCCACAGGGTTAATGAAAAACTGTTTTTT. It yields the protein CASSQDGHRVNEKLFF.

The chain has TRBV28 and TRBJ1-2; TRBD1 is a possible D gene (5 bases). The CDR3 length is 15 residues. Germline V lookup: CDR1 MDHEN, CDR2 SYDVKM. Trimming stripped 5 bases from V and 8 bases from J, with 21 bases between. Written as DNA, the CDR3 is TGTGCCAGCAGTACGGTACAAACGGGGGTACGGGGCTACACCTTC. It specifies CASSTVQTGVRGYTF.

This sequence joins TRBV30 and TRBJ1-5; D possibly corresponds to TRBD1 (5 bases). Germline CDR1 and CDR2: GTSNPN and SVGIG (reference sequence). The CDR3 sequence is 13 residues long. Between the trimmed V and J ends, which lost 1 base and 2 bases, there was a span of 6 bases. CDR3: CAWSGGGNQPQHF. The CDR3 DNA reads TGTGCCTGGAGTGGGGGCGGCAATCAGCCCCAGCATTTT. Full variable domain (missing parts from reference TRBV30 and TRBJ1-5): SQTIHQWPATLVQPVGSPLSLECTVEGTSNPNLYWYRQAAGRGLQLLFYSVGIGQISSEVPQNLSASRPQDRQFILSSKKLLLSDSGFYLCAWSGGGNQPQHFGDGTRLSIL.

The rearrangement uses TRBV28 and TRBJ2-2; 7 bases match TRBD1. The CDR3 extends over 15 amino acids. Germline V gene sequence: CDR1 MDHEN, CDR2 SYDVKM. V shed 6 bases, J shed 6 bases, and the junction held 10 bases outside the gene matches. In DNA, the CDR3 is TGTGCCAGCAGAGAACACAGGGGAAGCTCCGGGGAGCTGTTTTTT. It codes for CASREHRGSSGELFF.

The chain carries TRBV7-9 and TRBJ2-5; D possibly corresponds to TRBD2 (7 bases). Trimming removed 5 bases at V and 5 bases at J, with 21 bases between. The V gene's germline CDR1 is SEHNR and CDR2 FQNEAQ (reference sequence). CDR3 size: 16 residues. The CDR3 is CASSEWAGAPRETQYF. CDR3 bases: TGTGCCAGCAGCGAGTGGGCGGGGGCTCCCCGGGAGACCCAGTACTTC.

DNA for the CDR3: TGTGCCAGTAGTACGGCTCGACAGGGCTCCGAGACCCAGTACTTC. Its protein is CASSTARQGSETQYF. V is TRBV19 and J is TRBJ2-5; 7 nucleotides align to TRBD1. The germline V gene has CDR1 LNHDA and CDR2 SQIVND (reference sequence). The CDR3 has 15 residues. Losses at the gene ends were 4 bases for V and 5 bases for J; bases not matched to a gene: 10.

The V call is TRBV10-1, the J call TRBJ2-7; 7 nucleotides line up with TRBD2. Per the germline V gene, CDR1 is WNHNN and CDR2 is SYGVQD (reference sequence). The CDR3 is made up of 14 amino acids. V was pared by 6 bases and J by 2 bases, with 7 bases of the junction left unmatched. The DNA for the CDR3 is TGCGCCAGCAGGGGGCAGCGGGGTACCTACGAGCAGTACTTC. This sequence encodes CASRGQRGTYEQYF.

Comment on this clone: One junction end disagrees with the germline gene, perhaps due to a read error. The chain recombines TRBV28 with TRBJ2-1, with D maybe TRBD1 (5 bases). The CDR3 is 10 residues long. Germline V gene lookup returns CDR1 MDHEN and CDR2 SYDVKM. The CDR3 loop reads CASSRLTVLF. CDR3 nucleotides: TGTGCCAGCAGCCGTCTGACAGTCCTCTTC. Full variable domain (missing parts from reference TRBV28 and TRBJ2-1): DVKVTQSSRYLVKRTGEKVFLECVQDMDHENMFWYRQDPGLGLRLIYFSYDVKMKEKGDIPEGYSVSREKKERFSLILESASTNQTSMYLCASSRLTVLFGPGTRLTVL.

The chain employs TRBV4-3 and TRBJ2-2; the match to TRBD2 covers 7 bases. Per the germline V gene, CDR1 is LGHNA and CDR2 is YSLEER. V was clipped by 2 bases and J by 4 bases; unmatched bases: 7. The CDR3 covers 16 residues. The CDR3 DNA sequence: TGCGCCAGCAGCCAACCGGGAGGAAGGACCACCGGGGAGCTGTTTTTT. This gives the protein CASSQPGGRTTGELFF.